Given below is one TCR beta chain in context. The entry originates in a study of blood T cell repertoires in COVID-19. Study summary: Spain, Italy and the United States supplied samples that represented acute and convalescent COVID-19. Sample material is recorded as cDNA or gDNA derived from T cells, B-cell-depleted T cells, or PBMCs.

Cohorts were determined from participant-reported clinical history. The authors' processing: Estimated nucleated cell counts came from reference gene primer amplification. The method was immunoSEQ multiplex PCR; TCRdb's version includes in-frame clones alone and lacks a portion of them. That table furnishes V, J and clone size, whereas the DNA furnished D and trimming. The sample holds some 320,000 clones, 85% to 90% seen once. CDR1 and CDR2 from the germline V gene are KGHSY and FQNENV. V was pared by 0 bases and J by 4 bases, with 4 bases between. The CDR3 runs 13 residues. This sequence joins TRBV16 and TRBJ1-5, with D hard to call. Sequencing used PBMCs or T cells enriched from blood (not recorded which). This TCR was sampled from a woman in her forties or fifties who had been exposed to COVID-19. The CDR3 bases are TGTGCCAGCAGCCAATCGCGGAATCAGCCCCAGCATTTT. It yields the protein CASSQSRNQPQHF.